This note documents a single T cell receptor (beta chain) sequence. Trimming took 10 bases from V and 0 from J, leaving 9 bases between them. The CDR3 totals 13 residues. Per germline, CDR1 SNHLY and CDR2 FYNNEI. These data originate in a study of T cells in tumors after PD-1 blockade. Only in-frame clones appear in the TCRdb table, and some are missing; sequencing was by immunoSEQ multiplex PCR. The profile shows approximately 50,000 clones, around 80% of them singletons. The rearrangement links TRBV2 to TRBJ1-4, with no clear D. The starting material was PBMCs, obtained before anti-PD-1 therapy. The origin of this receptor is a human donor with advanced basal cell or squamous cell carcinoma (not recorded which). CDR3 protein: CATLDATNEKLFF. The CDR3 nucleotides are TGTGCCACCCTGGATGCAACTAATGAAAAACTGTTTTTT. The full variable domain, in which reference TRBV2 and TRBJ1-4 provide the parts outside the CDR3, is EPEVTQTPSHQVTQMGQEVILRCVPISNHLYFYWYRQILGQKVEFLVSFYNNEISEKSEIFDDQFSVERPDGSNFTLKIRSTKLEDSAMYFCATLDATNEKLFFGSGTQLSVL.